Included here is one T cell receptor beta chain sequence, with context. With 60 Vbeta and 13 Jbeta primers, the PCR was carried out. Measured with immunoSEQ multiplex PCR; TCRdb has only the in-frame clones, and not every one. The profile shows about 170,000 clones, 60% to 80% of them singletons. This entry comes from a study of cytomegalovirus exposure and HLA in healthy donors. CDR1 GTSNPN and CDR2 SVGIG come from the germline V gene (reference sequence). Trimming shortened V by 0 bases and J by 3 bases, and 12 bases separated the two germline ends. The CDR3 contains 15 residues. The TCR sequence derives from a woman in her forties or fifties in good health and CMV-seropositive. The genes are TRBV30 and TRBJ1-5; TRBD1 is a possible D gene (5 bases). The sequenced sample consisted of PBMCs. The CDR3 bases are TGTGCCTGGAGTGTAGGGGTCGGCGCCAATCAGCCCCAGCATTTT. This sequence encodes CAWSVGVGANQPQHF.